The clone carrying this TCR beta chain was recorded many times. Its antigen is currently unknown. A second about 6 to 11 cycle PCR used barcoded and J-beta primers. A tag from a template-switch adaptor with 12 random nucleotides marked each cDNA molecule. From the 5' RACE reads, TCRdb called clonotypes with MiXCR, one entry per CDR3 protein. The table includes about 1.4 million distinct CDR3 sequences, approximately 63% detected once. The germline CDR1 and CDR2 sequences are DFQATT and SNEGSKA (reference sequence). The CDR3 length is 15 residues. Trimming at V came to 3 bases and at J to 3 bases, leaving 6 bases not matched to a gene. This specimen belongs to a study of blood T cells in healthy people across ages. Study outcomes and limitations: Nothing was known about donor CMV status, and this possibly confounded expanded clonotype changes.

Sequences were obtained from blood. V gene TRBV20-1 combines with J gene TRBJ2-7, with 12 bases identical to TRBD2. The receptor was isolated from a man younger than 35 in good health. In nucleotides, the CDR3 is TGCAGTGCTAGGATACCGGGACTAGCGGGCTACGAGCAGTACTTC. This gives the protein CSARIPGLAGYEQYF.